This T cell receptor (beta chain) is drawn from a study of cytomegalovirus exposure and HLA in healthy donors. Study context: Within the Caucasian-associated ancestry cluster were roughly 82% of the approximately 390 genotyped donors.

The CDR3 loop spans 15 amino acids. The germline V and J ends were trimmed by 2 bases and 5 bases, with 15 bases remaining between them. CDR1 and CDR2 from the germline V gene are SGHTA and FQGNSA. PCR primers comprised 60 Vbeta and 13 Jbeta primers. Authors' analysis steps: It was a later analysis that counted about 80 million unique TCR beta chains, of which 9 million to 13 million were shared. The protocol was immunoSEQ multiplex PCR, while the TCRdb copy is restricted to in-frame clones and leaves out a portion. D and trimming were read from the DNA, whereas the V and J calls and clone size are those reported in that table. The sample gives under 200,000 clones, roughly three quarters of which show up once; 2.5% to 3.5% is in the top ten. Study-wide results and limits: For most TCR beta V segments, an earlier analysis put the productive rate at about 87% or about 30% of the time. A later look showed TCR association rates differing by HLA locus, highest for DRB1 and lowest for HLA-C.

In the case of this clone: Its antigen is still unknown.

The sample taken for sequencing was PBMCs. The sequence was obtained from a woman in her forties or fifties in good health and CMV-seropositive. The V gene is TRBV7-2, the J gene TRBJ1-2; D gene ambiguous. In DNA form, the CDR3 reads TGTGCCAGCAGCTTACCAGCGGAGGGCGCTTATGGCTACACCTTC. Translation: CASSLPAEGAYGYTF.